This TCR beta chain was identified during a study of blood T cells in healthy people across ages. Using a J-beta primer mix together with a sample-barcoded 5' primer, a second PCR was run for roughly 6 to 12 cycles. TCRdb processed the 5' RACE reads anew with MiXCR; each CDR3 protein has one entry. The table has around 2 million distinct CDR3 sequences, about two fifths seen once. Germline V CDR1 and CDR2: DFQATT, SNEGSKA (reference sequence). Trimming left V 1 base short and J 13 bases short, with 23 bases between. The CDR3 is 15 amino acids. This clonotype was found a few times. What was sequenced was blood. The receptor was isolated from a human donor in good health. The V call is TRBV20-1, the J call TRBJ2-1; D not resolved. Here the CDR3 reads CSARVFGVGQETQFF. Written as DNA, the CDR3 is TGCAGTGCTAGAGTTTTCGGAGTTGGGCAAGAGACCCAGTTCTTC.